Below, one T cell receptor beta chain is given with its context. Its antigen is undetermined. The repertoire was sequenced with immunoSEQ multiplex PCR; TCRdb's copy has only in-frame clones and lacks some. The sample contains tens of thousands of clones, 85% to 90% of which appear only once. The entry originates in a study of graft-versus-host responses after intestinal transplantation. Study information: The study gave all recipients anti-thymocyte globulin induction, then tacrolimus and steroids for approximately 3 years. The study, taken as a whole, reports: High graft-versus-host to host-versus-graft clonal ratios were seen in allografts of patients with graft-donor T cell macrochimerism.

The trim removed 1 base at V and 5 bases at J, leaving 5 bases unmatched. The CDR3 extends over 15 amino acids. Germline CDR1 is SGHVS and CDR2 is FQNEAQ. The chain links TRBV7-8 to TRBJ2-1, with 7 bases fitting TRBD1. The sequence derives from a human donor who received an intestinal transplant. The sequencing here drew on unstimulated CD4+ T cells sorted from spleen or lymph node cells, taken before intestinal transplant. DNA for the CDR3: TGTGCCAGCAGCTTAGTACAGGGGCCGGACAATGAGCAGTTCTTC. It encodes CASSLVQGPDNEQFF.